Below, 19 T cell receptor beta chains from the same sample are listed, as sequenced in a study of regulatory T cells in long-lasting Graves disease. Noted time point: persistent/refractory GD, antithyroid drugs over 5 years with positive TRAb. The TCR library used RNA extracted from PBMCs. CDR3-region Arm-PCR and iRepertoire HTBI primers produced the TCR beta libraries. Each CDR3 protein gets one entry after TCRdb re-called the multiplex PCR reads with MiXCR. The repertoire includes roughly 360,000 distinct CDR3 sequences, roughly 24% of them detected once, and around 30% sits in the top ten. This specimen consisted of peripheral blood mononuclear cells (PBMCs), obtained when the disease was refractory, from a patient treated with antithyroid drugs. The receptors were gathered from a woman between 40 and 55 years old with Graves disease.

This clonotype was observed a handful of times. This rearrangement joins TRBV5-1 to TRBJ2-2; D gene unclear. CDR3 size: 14 residues. From germline, CDR1 is SGHRS and CDR2 YFSETQ. Trimming pared 5 bases from V and 2 bases from J, leaving 10 bases between. CDR3: CASSPMGNTGELFF. CDR3 coding DNA: TGCGCCAGCAGTCCGATGGGAAACACCGGGGAGCTGTTTTTT.

This clonotype was counted ten times or more. The chain uses TRBV7-3 and TRBJ1-1; D perhaps matches TRBD1 (6 bases). Germline V gene data show CDR1 as SGHTA and CDR2 as FQGTGA. The CDR3 is 13 residues long. V was pared by 5 bases and J by 11 bases, with 18 bases between. The CDR3 sequence is CASSPPGASEAFF. CDR3 in DNA: TGTGCCAGCAGCCCTCCGGGGGCCTCGGAGGCTTTCTTT. Full variable domain (rest looked up from reference TRBV7-3 and TRBJ1-1): GAGVSQTPSNKVTEKGKYVELRCDPISGHTALYWYRQSLGQGPEFLIYFQGTGAADDSGLPNDRFFAVRPEGSVSTLKIQRTERGDSAVYLCASSPPGASEAFFGQGTRLTVV.

Many counts were recorded for this clonotype. This chain connects TRBV28 to TRBJ1-1, with D possibly TRBD1 on 6 matching bases. The CDR3 is made up of 14 amino acids. Germline V gives CDR1 MDHEN, CDR2 SYDVKM. V was pared by 6 bases and J by 4 bases, with 15 bases between. This CDR3 is CASSLYRDGTEAFF. The CDR3 region has the DNA TGTGCCAGCAGCCTTTACAGGGACGGCACTGAAGCTTTCTTT.

The V call is TRBV5-6, the J call TRBJ1-1, with D perhaps matching TRBD1 (6 bases). CDR3 size: 16 residues. Germline values: CDR1 SGHDT, CDR2 YYEEEE. V was pared by 4 bases and J by 4 bases, with 20 bases between. CDR3 nucleotides: TGTGCCAGCAGCCCGGGGGGGGCTGGGCGTGGCACTGAAGCTTTCTTT. It yields the protein CASSPGGAGRGTEAFF.

This clonotype was seen at least ten times. The V and J genes are TRBV11-2 and TRBJ1-2, with D hard to call. Germline V lookup: CDR1 SGHAT, CDR2 FQNNGV. This CDR3 has 14 residues. V was cut by 1 base and J by 4 bases, with 10 bases left in between. CDR3 in amino acids: CASSLARDFYGYTF. In DNA, the CDR3 is TGTGCCAGCAGCTTAGCCCGGGATTTCTATGGCTACACCTTC.

This clonotype came up many times. This sequence joins TRBV7-3 and TRBJ1-2; TRBD1 aligns across 10 bases. V shed 5 bases and J 6 bases; nucleotides not matched to a gene: 3. The CDR3 consists of 13 residues. The germline gives CDR1 SGHTA, CDR2 FQGTGA. CDR3 sequence reads: CASSRGTGDGYTF. The CDR3 DNA is TGTGCCAGCAGCCGCGGGACAGGGGATGGCTACACCTTC.

At least ten counts were recorded for this clonotype. The genes are TRBV2 and TRBJ2-1, with TRBD1 identical over 7 bases. Germline CDR1 is SNHLY and CDR2 is FYNNEI. V dropped 8 bases and J dropped 0; count of bases not matched to a gene: 1. The CDR3 has 13 amino acids. The CDR3 region has the DNA TGTGCCAGCGACAGGGACTCCTACAATGAGCAGTTCTTC. Protein sequence: CASDRDSYNEQFF. Full variable domain (rest looked up from reference TRBV2 and TRBJ2-1): EPEVTQTPSHQVTQMGQEVILRCVPISNHLYFYWYRQILGQKVEFLVSFYNNEISEKSEIFDDQFSVERPDGSNFTLKIRSTKLEDSAMYFCASDRDSYNEQFFGPGTRLTVL.

This clonotype has ten or more counts. The chain has TRBV11-2 and TRBJ2-7; D is perhaps TRBD2 (6 bases). Trimming shortened V by 5 bases and J by 3 bases, and 11 bases separated the two germline ends. Germline V lookup: CDR1 SGHAT, CDR2 FQNNGV. The CDR3 covers 13 residues. The CDR3 DNA sequence: TGTGCCAGCAGCACCGGGAGATACTACGAGCAGTACTTC. Its protein product is CASSTGRYYEQYF.

Only one count was recorded for this clonotype. Being one base from a much bigger clone, this may be a read error. This rearrangement joins TRBV11-2 to TRBJ2-7, with 7 positions matching TRBD1. The germline CDR1 and CDR2 sequences are SGHAT and FQNNGV. CDR3 length equals 16 residues. The CDR3 DNA is TGTGTCAGCAGCTTAGGACAGGTCATTAGCATCTACGAGCAGTACTTC. This codes for CVSSLGQVISIYEQYF.

This clonotype was observed at least ten times. The V call is TRBV2, the J call TRBJ1-1, with unresolved D. Germline V CDR1 and CDR2: SNHLY, FYNNEI. V was clipped by 8 bases and J by 1 base, with 11 bases between them. The CDR3 extends over 13 amino acids. The DNA for the CDR3 is TGTGCCAGCGTGGGGTCTCCGAACACTGAAGCTTTCTTT. Residues: CASVGSPNTEAFF.

At least ten counts were recorded for this clonotype. This sequence joins TRBV6-1 and TRBJ2-2; D is possibly TRBD2 (5 bases). This CDR3 spans 14 amino acids. Germline CDR1 is MNHNS and CDR2 is SASEGT. Trimming shortened V by 5 bases and J by 6 bases, and 13 bases separated the two germline ends. In nucleotides, the CDR3 is TGTGCCAGCAGTCCCCAACGGCGGGCCGGGGAGCTGTTTTTT. This encodes CASSPQRRAGELFF.

This rearrangement joins TRBV5-1 to TRBJ2-3, with 11 nucleotides matching TRBD2. Trimming removed 0 bases from V and 0 bases from J; junction bases left unmatched: 3. CDR1 SGHRS and CDR2 YFSETQ come from the germline V gene. The CDR3 loop spans 17 amino acids. CDR3 sequence reads: CASSLGLAGSSTDTQYF. CDR3 bases: TGCGCCAGCAGCTTGGGACTAGCGGGATCTAGCACAGATACGCAGTATTTT.

This clonotype was observed a handful of times. The chain combines TRBV20-1 with TRBJ2-2; 10 nucleotides line up with TRBD1. Germline V gene lookup returns CDR1 DFQATT and CDR2 SNEGSKA (reference sequence). This CDR3 has 13 amino acids. V lost 5 bases and J lost 6; bases outside the gene matches: 3. The CDR3 nucleotides are TGCAGTGCTCCCGGACAGGGGGCCGGGGAGCTGTTTTTT. As protein: CSAPGQGAGELFF.

In DNA, the CDR3 is TGTGCCAGCAGTTTATACGCCCCGGAAGGAGAGACCCAGTACTTC. Its translation is CASSLYAPEGETQYF. The V and J genes are TRBV12-3 or TRBV12-4 and TRBJ2-5, with unresolved D. Trimming cost V 2 bases and J 4 bases, with 14 bases left between them. The CDR3 sequence is 15 residues long.

This clonotype was detected only a few times. The chain couples TRBV5-1 to TRBJ2-7; D is perhaps TRBD1 (6 bases). V lost 0 bases, J lost 0 bases, and 16 bases lay in between. CDR1 is SGHRS, CDR2 YFSETQ, per germline. This CDR3 comprises 17 residues. CDR3 in DNA: TGCGCCAGCAGCTTGGCAGAGCCGGGACATAACTCCTACGAGCAGTACTTC. It specifies CASSLAEPGHNSYEQYF. The whole variable domain, remainder taken from reference TRBV5-1 and TRBJ2-7, is KAGVTQTPRYLIKTRGQQVTLSCSPISGHRSVSWYQQTPGQGLQFLFEYFSETQRNKGNFPGRFSGRQFSNSRSEMNVSTLELGDSALYLCASSLAEPGHNSYEQYFGPGTRLTVT.

The chain couples TRBV19 to TRBJ2-7; the D gene is possibly TRBD2 (5 bases). Trimming shortened V by 3 bases and J by 5 bases, and 20 bases separated the two germline ends. The CDR3 loop spans 16 amino acids. Germline V gene lookup returns CDR1 LNHDA and CDR2 SQIVND (reference sequence). The CDR3 DNA sequence: TGTGCCAGTAGTATCACCCATCCTAGCCGTGTGAACGAGCAGTACTTC. The encoded protein is CASSITHPSRVNEQYF.

This chain links TRBV5-7 with TRBJ1-2, with D unresolved. TRBV5-7 is noted as an ORF with a role that remains uncertain. The CDR3 length is 13 residues. The V end was cut by 4 bases, the J end by 4 bases, with 11 bases between. The CDR3 spells CASSPGRIYGYTF. In DNA form, the CDR3 reads TGTGCCAGCAGCCCTGGGCGCATCTATGGCTACACCTTC.

This clonotype was counted ten times or more. The genes are TRBV12-3 or TRBV12-4 and TRBJ2-5, with D maybe TRBD2 (6 bases). The V and J ends lost 6 bases and 1 base respectively, with 15 bases between them. The CDR3 covers 15 residues. The CDR3 sequence: CASSQGSGRQETQYF. The DNA of the CDR3 is TGTGCCAGCAGCCAGGGTAGCGGTCGCCAAGAGACCCAGTACTTC.

The genes are TRBV19 and TRBJ1-2; TRBD1 agrees at 10 bases. This CDR3 has 14 residues. V dropped 9 bases and J dropped 7; count of bases not matched to a gene: 11. Germline V gene sequence: CDR1 LNHDA, CDR2 SQIVND (reference sequence). CDR3 loop: CASVPGQGTSGYTF. The CDR3 DNA is TGTGCCAGCGTCCCGGGACAGGGGACCAGTGGCTACACCTTC.